This T cell receptor (beta chain) was sequenced in a study of blood T cell repertoires in COVID-19 (dated by TCRdb to the early 2020s). Regarding the research as a whole: The collaborator samples originated in the United States, Italy and Spain and spanned the acute and convalescent phases of COVID-19. The prospective study material was composed of cDNA or gDNA derived from T cells, B-cell-depleted T cells, or PBMCs. The dataset comprised deeply sampled blood TCRbeta repertoires from subjects exposed to, actively infected with, or recovered from COVID-19. A freely available public database, intended as a resource for researchers studying the immune response to SARS-CoV-2, is where the repertoires were released. Samples came from the ongoing ImmuneRACE study (first 160 participants) plus 1,254 subjects from 6 global collaborators. Nearly every sample came with metadata listing a de-identified subject ID, COVID-19 status, age in years and sex. HLA class I and class II types, where available, came from metadata supplied by the sample provider rather than from assay-based typing.

Whole blood was collected in K2EDTA tubes by collaborating institutions according to the institutions' own protocols. For TCRbeta analysis, collaborator samples were shipped as frozen whole blood, as isolated PBMCs, or as DNA extracted from either sample type. From the cysteine through the phenylalanine, the CDR3 covers 15 amino acids. Of the read, only the CDR3 DNA is kept; its 45 bases are in frame from base 1. The CDR1 and CDR2 encoded by the germline V gene are WSHSY and SAAADI. Relative to germline, V is 3 bases shorter and J is 7 bases shorter, with 15 bases between their ends. The immunoSEQ Assay, a bias-controlled multiplex PCR, was used to amplify TCRbeta CDR3 regions from genomic DNA. As for the original processing: Within the assay, amplification of reference gene primers was used to estimate how many nucleated cells each sample contained. To quantify the absolute abundance of each unique TCRbeta CDR3 rearrangement, sequence reads were collapsed and filtered. For each sample, productive Simpson clonality was calculated as the square root of Simpson's diversity index across productive rearrangements. The table was pulled from immuneACCESS by TCRdb, which kept in-frame rearrangements only. Such tables lose some clones; where checked, under half of the loss comes from unresolved V genes, and the rest has no known cause. V, J and clone size reflect that table, while D and trimming were determined from the DNA. This sample is represented by 130,000 to 150,000 clones; under 80% of them were singletons. In total, the top ten clones hold around 14% of the sample.

Turning to this clone: This receptor's antigen is unknown. Per-nucleotide qualities are absent, and no much larger clonotype sits a single base away.

What the work shows at the level of the full study, not this receptor alone: Clinical and demographic metadata were provided uncurated, with the amount varying by source and participant.

Sequences were obtained from peripheral blood. This TCR was sampled from a man aged 80 or over with acute or convalescent COVID-19. This sequence uses TRBV10-2 and TRBJ1-4, and TRBD1 may be the D gene, going by 5 matching bases. The CDR3 amino acid sequence is: CASSDGGREGEKLFF. The DNA sequence follows: TGCGCCAGCAGTGACGGCGGCAGGGAGGGTGAAAAACTGTTTTTT.